The rows below give T cell receptor beta chains drawn from one sample of a study of cytomegalovirus exposure and HLA in healthy donors. Clones were sequenced by immunoSEQ multiplex PCR, and TCRdb holds only the in-frame ones, with some missing. The table records under 150,000 clones, approximately 90% of them present only once. The material sequenced was PBMCs. These receptors were collected from a woman aged 18 to 35 in good health and CMV-seronegative. Both conserved end residues are part of each CDR3. The D gene is left open where the match is weak. The size field is filled for only some rows; it gives once, few, many or a size class.

J gene | D gene | clone size | V gene | CDR3 protein | CDR3 DNA
TRBJ2-3 | TRBD2 | . | TRBV4-1 | CASSQLAGATDTQYF | TGCGCCAGCAGCCAATTAGCGGGGGCCACGGATACGCAGTATTTT
TRBJ2-7 | . | . | TRBV27 | CASSSSTSNYEQYF | TGTGCCAGCAGTTCCAGTACTAGTAACTACGAGCAGTACTTC
TRBJ1-2 | . | . | TRBV9 | CASSVGGAREANYGYTF | TGTGCCAGCAGCGTAGGAGGCGCCAGGGAAGCTAACTATGGCTACACCTTC
TRBJ2-2 | . | . | TRBV5-1 | CASSLYLAGGELFF | TGCGCCAGCAGCTTGTATCTAGCAGGCGGGGAGCTGTTTTTT
TRBJ2-2 | TRBD2 | . | TRBV7-6 | CASTTWVGGPSNTGELFF | TGTGCCAGCACAACCTGGGTGGGAGGGCCCTCGAACACCGGGGAGCTGTTTTTT
TRBJ1-1 | . | . | TRBV27 | CASSPSTDMNTEAFF | TGTGCCAGCAGTCCGTCGACAGATATGAACACTGAAGCTTTCTTT
TRBJ2-7 | . | . | TRBV7-6 | CASSLAGGVPAREQYF | TGTGCCAGCAGCTTAGCAGGAGGGGTCCCCGCTCGCGAGCAGTACTTC
TRBJ2-3 | TRBD2 | . | TRBV19 | CASSVGGLAVATQYF | TGTGCCAGTAGTGTTGGGGGACTAGCGGTCGCTACGCAGTATTTT
TRBJ2-1 | TRBD1 | . | TRBV12-5 | CASGLAHKGTGNVGEQFF | TGTGCTAGTGGTTTGGCTCACAAAGGGACAGGGAATGTGGGTGAGCAGTTCTTC
TRBJ1-5 | . | . | TRBV28 | CASSAIFREGGYSNQPQHF | TGTGCCAGCAGTGCGATATTCAGGGAGGGGGGTTATAGCAATCAGCCCCAGCATTTT
TRBJ1-4 | . | . | TRBV13 | CASSLGDTNEKLFF | TGTGCCAGCAGCTTGGGAGATACTAATGAAAAACTGTTTTTT
TRBJ2-2 | . | . | TRBV7-3 | CASSPDMTGELFF | TGTGCCAGCAGTCCAGACATGACCGGGGAGCTGTTTTTT
TRBJ1-3 | . | . | TRBV7-9 | CASSPGPGGRITGNTIYF | TGTGCCAGCAGCCCTGGGCCCGGGGGGAGGATCACTGGAAACACCATATATTTT
TRBJ2-7 | TRBD1 | many | TRBV2 | CASIRTGGSYEQYF | TGTGCCAGCATTAGGACAGGGGGGTCCTACGAGCAGTACTTC
TRBJ1-6 | TRBD1 | . | TRBV7-3 | CASSSTGRPGGYSPLHF | TGTGCCAGCAGCTCGACGGGCCGCCCAGGGGGCTATTCACCCCTCCACTTT
TRBJ2-7 | TRBD2 | once | TRBV5-4 | CASSMGLAGDEQYF | TGTGCCAGCAGCATGGGACTAGCGGGAGACGAGCAGTACTTC
TRBJ2-1 | TRBD2 | . | TRBV4-3 | CASSQDGGGSASYEQFF | TGCGCCAGCAGCCAAGATGGGGGGGGGTCGGCTAGTTATGAGCAGTTCTTC
TRBJ1-2 | TRBD1 | . | TRBV28 | CASRADRGRSYGYTF | TGTGCCAGCAGGGCTGACAGGGGGCGATCCTATGGCTACACCTTC
TRBJ1-2 | . | . | TRBV6-1 | CASSDGYGIYGYTF | TGTGCCAGCAGTGATGGTTACGGTATTTATGGCTACACCTTC
TRBJ1-2 | . | . | TRBV6-5 | CASVRGGNYGYTF | TGTGCCAGCGTGAGGGGGGGCAATTATGGCTACACCTTC
TRBJ2-1 | TRBD2 | . | TRBV9 | CASSVGVFIAGGGYNEQFF | TGTGCCAGCAGCGTAGGGGTTTTTATAGCGGGAGGAGGCTACAATGAGCAGTTCTTC
TRBJ2-1 | TRBD2 | . | TRBV7-9 | CASSVLAGVDNEQFF | TGTGCCAGCAGCGTACTAGCGGGAGTCGACAATGAGCAGTTCTTC
TRBJ1-4 | . | . | TRBV6-5 | CASGERGYSNEKLFF | TGTGCCAGCGGAGAGAGGGGGTACTCTAATGAAAAACTGTTTTTT
TRBJ1-4 | . | once | TRBV30 | CAWSVDRTNEKLFF | TGTGCCTGGAGTGTCGACAGGACTAATGAAAAACTGTTTTTT
TRBJ1-1 | . | . | TRBV7-8 | CASSKDSNTEAFF | TGTGCCAGCAGCAAAGACAGCAACACTGAAGCTTTCTTT
TRBJ1-2 | . | . | TRBV2 | CASPNEPRGYTF | TGTGCCAGCCCCAACGAACCTCGGGGCTACACCTTC
TRBJ2-7 | TRBD2 | few | TRBV4-2 | CASSLSSGGSLREQYF | TGTGCCAGCAGCCTCAGTAGCGGGGGGTCCTTACGCGAGCAGTACTTC
TRBJ1-5 | . | . | TRBV7-8 | CASSLGRINQPQHF | TGTGCCAGCAGCTTAGGGCGGATCAATCAGCCCCAGCATTTT
TRBJ1-2 | . | . | TRBV7-2 | CASSLVGGRGGYGYTF | TGTGCCAGCAGCTTAGTAGGAGGGAGGGGCGGCTATGGCTACACCTTC
TRBJ2-1 | TRBD1 | . | TRBV15 | CATSREGEGQGYNEQFF | TGTGCCACCAGCAGAGAGGGGGAGGGACAGGGGTACAATGAGCAGTTCTTC
TRBJ2-1 | TRBD2 | . | TRBV2 | CASKTSGGASEQFF | TGTGCCAGCAAAACTAGCGGGGGGGCAAGTGAGCAGTTCTTC
TRBJ1-5 | . | . | TRBV6-4 | CASSDSRGWQPQHF | TGTGCCAGCAGTGACTCCAGGGGATGGCAGCCCCAGCATTTT
TRBJ2-1 | . | . | TRBV15 | CATSSTGLRLGEQFF | TGTGCCACCAGCAGTACCGGGCTTAGACTAGGTGAGCAGTTCTTC